The 4 T cell receptor beta chains below were found in one sample sequenced in a study of T cell repertoires in cytomegalovirus infection. Their antigen targets remain unknown. TCRdb re-derived calls from the reads in MiXCR, one entry per CDR3 protein. The table records 400,000 to 600,000 distinct CDR3 sequences, about two fifths of them present only once. The sequencing used cultured PBMCs, collected from culture after CMV antigen stimulation. The receptor set was obtained from a human donor in good health (CMV status not recorded). Some clones in this sample may be carry-over from other donors' samples.

The chain uses TRBV4-2 and TRBJ2-3; 8 nucleotides match TRBD2. CDR1 is LGHNA, CDR2 YNFKEQ, per germline. The CDR3 extends over 16 amino acids. Unmatched junction bases numbered 4, after V lost 1 base and J lost 1 base. The CDR3 DNA reads as TGTGCCAGCAGCCAAGTGCGAGCGGGGGGCACAGATACGCAGTATTTT. It specifies CASSQVRAGGTDTQYF.

The rearrangement joins TRBV12-3 or TRBV12-4 to TRBJ1-6; 7 nucleotides agree with TRBD1. The CDR3 length is 14 residues. The trim removed 6 bases at V and 11 bases at J, leaving 10 bases unmatched. The CDR3: CASSSQGTQTPLHF. In DNA, the CDR3 is TGTGCCAGCAGCTCACAGGGGACACAGACACCCCTCCACTTT.

The chain employs TRBV7-6 and TRBJ2-5; D is tentatively TRBD1 or TRBD2 (5 bases each). Trimming took 5 bases from V and 8 from J, leaving 15 bases between them. The CDR3 contains 13 residues. Germline V lookup: CDR1 SGHVS, CDR2 FNYEAQ. CDR3 nucleotides: TGTGCCAGCAGCCCCGGGACGAAAAGAACCCAGTACTTC. This gives the protein CASSPGTKRTQYF.

V and J are TRBV4-2 and TRBJ2-5, with D perhaps matching TRBD2 (5 bases). The CDR3 has 15 residues. V was cut by 3 bases and J by 2 bases, with 13 bases left in between. The germline V gene has CDR1 LGHNA and CDR2 YNFKEQ. CDR3 amino acids: CASSQEDGTQETQYF. Written as DNA, the CDR3 is TGTGCCAGCAGCCAGGAGGACGGAACTCAAGAGACCCAGTACTTC.